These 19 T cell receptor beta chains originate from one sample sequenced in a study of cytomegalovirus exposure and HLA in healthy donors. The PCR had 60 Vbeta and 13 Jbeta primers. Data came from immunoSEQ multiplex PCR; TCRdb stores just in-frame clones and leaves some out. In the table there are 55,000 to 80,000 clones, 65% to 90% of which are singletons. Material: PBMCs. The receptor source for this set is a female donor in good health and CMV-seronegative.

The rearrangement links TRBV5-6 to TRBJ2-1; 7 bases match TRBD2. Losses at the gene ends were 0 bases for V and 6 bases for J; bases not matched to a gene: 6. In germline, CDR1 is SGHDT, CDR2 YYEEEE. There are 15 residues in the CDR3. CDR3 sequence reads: CASSLVGSGGNEQFF. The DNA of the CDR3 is TGTGCCAGCAGCTTGGTTGGTTCGGGAGGCAATGAGCAGTTCTTC.

CDR3 DNA: TGTGCCAGCACCCCCGGGACCGGGGAGCTGTTTTTT. Encoded protein: CASTPGTGELFF. V gene TRBV6-5 combines with J gene TRBJ2-2; D not certain. The ends were cut back, 7 bases at V and 5 bases at J, with 8 bases in the middle. CDR3 length: 12 residues. Germline V lookup: CDR1 MNHEY, CDR2 SVGAGI.

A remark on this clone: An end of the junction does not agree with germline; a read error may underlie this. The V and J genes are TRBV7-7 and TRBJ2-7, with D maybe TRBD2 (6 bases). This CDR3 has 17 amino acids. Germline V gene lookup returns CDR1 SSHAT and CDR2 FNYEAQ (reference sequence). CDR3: CASSLEAPKRVAYEQYF. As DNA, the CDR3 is TGTGCTAGCAGCTTGGAGGCGCCGAAGCGGGTAGCCTACGAGCAGTACTTC.

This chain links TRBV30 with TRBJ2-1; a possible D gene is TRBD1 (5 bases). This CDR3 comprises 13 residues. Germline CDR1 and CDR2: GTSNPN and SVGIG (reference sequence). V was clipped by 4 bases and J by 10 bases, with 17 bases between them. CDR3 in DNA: TGTGCCTGGACCCCTGGCCAGGGTTGGGAGCAGTTCTTC. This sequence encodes CAWTPGQGWEQFF.

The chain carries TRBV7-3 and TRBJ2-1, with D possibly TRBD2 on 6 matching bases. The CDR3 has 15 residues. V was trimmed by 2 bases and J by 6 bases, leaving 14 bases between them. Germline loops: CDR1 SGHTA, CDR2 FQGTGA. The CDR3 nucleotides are TGTGCCAGCAGCTTATTCCGGGAGAGGGGCAATGAGCAGTTCTTC. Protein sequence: CASSLFRERGNEQFF. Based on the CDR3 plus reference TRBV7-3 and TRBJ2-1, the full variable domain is GAGVSQTPSNKVTEKGKYVELRCDPISGHTALYWYRQSLGQGPEFLIYFQGTGAADDSGLPNDRFFAVRPEGSVSTLKIQRTERGDSAVYLCASSLFRERGNEQFFGPGTRLTVL.

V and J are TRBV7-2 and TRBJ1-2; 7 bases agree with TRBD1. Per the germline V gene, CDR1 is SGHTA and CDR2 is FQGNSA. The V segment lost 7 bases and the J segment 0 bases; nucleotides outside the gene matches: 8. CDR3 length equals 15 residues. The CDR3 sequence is CASNSPGGANYGYTF. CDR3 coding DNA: TGTGCCAGCAACAGCCCAGGGGGAGCTAACTATGGCTACACCTTC. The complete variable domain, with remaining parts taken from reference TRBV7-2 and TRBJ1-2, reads GAGVSQSPSNKVTEKGKDVELRCDPISGHTALYWYRQSLGQGLEFLIYFQGNSAPDKSGLPSDRFSAERTGGSVSTLTIQRTQQEDSAVYLCASNSPGGANYGYTFGSGTRLTVV.

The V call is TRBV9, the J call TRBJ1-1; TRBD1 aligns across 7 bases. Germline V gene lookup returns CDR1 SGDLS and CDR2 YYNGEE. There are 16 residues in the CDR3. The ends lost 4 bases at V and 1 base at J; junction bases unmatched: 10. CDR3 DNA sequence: TGTGCCAGCAGCTTCGAAGACAGGGTGAAGAACACTGAAGCTTTCTTT. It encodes CASSFEDRVKNTEAFF. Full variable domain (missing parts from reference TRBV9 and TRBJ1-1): DSGVTQTPKHLITATGQRVTLRCSPRSGDLSVYWYQQSLDQGLQFLIQYYNGEERAKGNILERFSAQQFPDLHSELNLSSLELGDSALYFCASSFEDRVKNTEAFFGQGTRLTVV.

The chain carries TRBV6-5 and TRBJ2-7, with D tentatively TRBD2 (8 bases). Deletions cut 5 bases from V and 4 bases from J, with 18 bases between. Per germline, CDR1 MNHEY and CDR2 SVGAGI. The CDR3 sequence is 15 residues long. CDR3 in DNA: TGTGCCAGCAGTACTAGCGGAGAGGGGGCTTACGAGCAGTACTTC. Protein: CASSTSGEGAYEQYF.

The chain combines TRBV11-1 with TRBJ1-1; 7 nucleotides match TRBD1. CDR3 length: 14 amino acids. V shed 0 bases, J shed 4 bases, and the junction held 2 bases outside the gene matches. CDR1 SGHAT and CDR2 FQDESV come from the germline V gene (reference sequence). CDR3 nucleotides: TGTGCCAGCAGCTTAGCTAGGGGGCGCACTGAAGCTTTCTTT. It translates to CASSLARGRTEAFF. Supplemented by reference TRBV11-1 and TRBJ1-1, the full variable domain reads EAEVAQSPRYKITEKSQAVAFWCDPISGHATLYWYRQILGQGPELLVQFQDESVVDDSQLPKDRFSAERLKGVDSTLKIQPAELGDSAMYLCASSLARGRTEAFFGQGTRLTVV.

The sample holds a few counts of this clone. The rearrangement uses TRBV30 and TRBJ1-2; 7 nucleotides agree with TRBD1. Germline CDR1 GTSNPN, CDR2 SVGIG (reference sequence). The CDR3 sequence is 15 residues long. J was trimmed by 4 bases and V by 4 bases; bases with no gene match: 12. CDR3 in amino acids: CAWTVRPPGGYGYTF. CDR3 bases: TGTGCCTGGACTGTCAGGCCCCCAGGGGGCTATGGCTACACCTTC.

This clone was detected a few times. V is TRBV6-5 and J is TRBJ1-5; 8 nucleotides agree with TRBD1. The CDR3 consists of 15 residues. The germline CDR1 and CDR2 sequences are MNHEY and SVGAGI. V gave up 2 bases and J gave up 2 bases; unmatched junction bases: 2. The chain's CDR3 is CASSYDRGGNQPQHF. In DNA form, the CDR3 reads TGTGCCAGCAGTTACGACAGGGGTGGCAATCAGCCCCAGCATTTT.

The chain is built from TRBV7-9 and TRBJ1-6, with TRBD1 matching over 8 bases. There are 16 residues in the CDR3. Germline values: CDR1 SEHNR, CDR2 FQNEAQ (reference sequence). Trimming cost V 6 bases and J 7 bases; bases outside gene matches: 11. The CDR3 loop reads CASRSGTGGGNSPLHF. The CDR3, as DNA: TGTGCCAGCAGATCCGGGACAGGTGGAGGGAATTCACCCCTCCACTTT.

The CDR3 loop is CASSPGFETPRGEEQYF. The CDR3 DNA reads TGTGCCAGCAGCCCGGGGTTTGAGACGCCGCGTGGGGAAGAGCAGTACTTC. The genes are TRBV9 and TRBJ2-5; weak D call: TRBD2 (5 bases). The germline V and J ends were trimmed by 4 bases and 11 bases, with 30 bases remaining between them. The germline V gene has CDR1 SGDLS and CDR2 YYNGEE. The CDR3 has 17 amino acids.

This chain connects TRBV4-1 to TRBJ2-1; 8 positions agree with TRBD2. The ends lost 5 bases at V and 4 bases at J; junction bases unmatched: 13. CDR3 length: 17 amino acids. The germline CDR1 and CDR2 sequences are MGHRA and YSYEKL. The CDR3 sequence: CASSWGGGQTRYNEQFF. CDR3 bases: TGCGCCAGCAGCTGGGGCGGGGGGCAAACGCGGTACAATGAGCAGTTCTTC.

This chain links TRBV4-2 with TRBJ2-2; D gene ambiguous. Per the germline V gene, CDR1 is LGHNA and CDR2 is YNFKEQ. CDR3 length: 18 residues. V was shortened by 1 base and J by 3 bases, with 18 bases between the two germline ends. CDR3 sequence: CASSQVAPDSLDTGELFF. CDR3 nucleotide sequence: TGTGCCAGCAGCCAAGTCGCTCCAGATTCGCTAGACACCGGGGAGCTGTTTTTT.

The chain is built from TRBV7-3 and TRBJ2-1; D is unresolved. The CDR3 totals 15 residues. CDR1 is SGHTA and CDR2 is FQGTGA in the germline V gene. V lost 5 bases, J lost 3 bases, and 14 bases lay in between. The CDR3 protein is CASSPLVADYNEQFF. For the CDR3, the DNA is TGTGCCAGCAGCCCCCTAGTAGCTGACTACAATGAGCAGTTCTTC.

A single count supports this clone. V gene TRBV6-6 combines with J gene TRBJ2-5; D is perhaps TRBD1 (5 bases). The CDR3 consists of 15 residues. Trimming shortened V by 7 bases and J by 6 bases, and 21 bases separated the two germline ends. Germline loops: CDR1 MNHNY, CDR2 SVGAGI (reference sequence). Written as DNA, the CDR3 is TGTGCCAGCACTCTACCACACGACAGTTCTAAGACCCAGTACTTC. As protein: CASTLPHDSSKTQYF.

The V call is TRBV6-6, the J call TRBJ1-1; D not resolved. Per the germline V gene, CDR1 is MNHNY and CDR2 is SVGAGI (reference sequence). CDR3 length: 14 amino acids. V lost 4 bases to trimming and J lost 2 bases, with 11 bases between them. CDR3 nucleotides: TGTGCCAGCAGTTCCCCGGGTACCAACACTGAAGCTTTCTTT. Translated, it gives CASSSPGTNTEAFF.

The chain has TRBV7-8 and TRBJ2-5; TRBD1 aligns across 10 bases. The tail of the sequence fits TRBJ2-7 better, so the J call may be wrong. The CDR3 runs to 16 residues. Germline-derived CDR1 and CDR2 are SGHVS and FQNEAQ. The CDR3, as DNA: TGTGCCAGCAGCCCCTACGCCGGGACAGGGGTTGACGAGCAGTACTTC. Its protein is CASSPYAGTGVDEQYF.